Here is one T cell receptor (beta chain) with its context. Authors' processing steps: The assay estimated nucleated cells by amplifying reference gene primers. Only in-frame clones appear in the TCRdb table, and some are missing; sequencing was by immunoSEQ multiplex PCR. V and J calls and clone size come straight from that table; D and trimming were deduced from the DNA. The sample carries a few hundred thousand clones, roughly 80% recorded once. This entry is derived from a study of blood T cell repertoires in COVID-19. Study-wide background: Whether acute or convalescent, the COVID-19 samples came from the United States, Italy and Spain. PBMCs, B-cell-depleted T cells, or T cells were the source of the cDNA or gDNA that made up the material.

V was trimmed by 6 bases and J by 0 bases, leaving 11 bases between them. Germline V gene sequence: CDR1 MGHDK, CDR2 SYGVNS. The CDR3 sequence is 14 residues long. The chain links TRBV25-1 to TRBJ1-2, with TRBD1 as a possible D gene (5 bases). This sequence was found in an elderly man with acute or convalescent COVID-19. Sequencing used peripheral blood. CDR3 in amino acids: CASRGGTANYGYTF. In DNA form, the CDR3 reads TGTGCCAGCAGAGGAGGGACGGCTAACTATGGCTACACCTTC.